This entry lists 4 T cell receptor beta chains sequenced from one sample in a study of blood T cell repertoires in COVID-19. Profiling relied on immunoSEQ multiplex PCR, and the TCRdb table lists in-frame clones only, not all of them. The repertoire has over 20,000 clones, about 83% of them found once; the top ten carry 6.7%. Sequencing input: peripheral blood. All receptors come from a human donor in a cohort sampled during active COVID-19.

The J gene is TRBJ1-4, the V gene TRBV7-8; a weak D match, TRBD1 (6 bases). Looked up from germline, CDR1 is SGHVS and CDR2 is FQNEAQ. This CDR3 is built from 17 residues. V was trimmed by 5 bases and J by 0 bases, leaving 16 bases between them. The CDR3 DNA sequence: TGTGCCAGCAGCCCCCTAGACAGGTCTGCAACTAATGAAAAACTGTTTTTT. It yields the protein CASSPLDRSATNEKLFF.

This clone was counted a few times. The V call is TRBV6-2 or TRBV6-3, the J call TRBJ1-5; a weak D match, TRBD1 (5 bases). Germline-derived CDR1 and CDR2 are MNHEY and SVGEGT. V dropped 6 bases and J dropped 1 base, with 22 bases sitting between them. The length of the CDR3 is 18 residues. CDR3 amino acids: CASSRDLRRGPSNQPQHF. The CDR3 DNA reads as TGTGCCAGCAGCCGGGACCTTAGGCGGGGCCCGAGCAATCAGCCCCAGCATTTT.

This chain uses TRBV19 with TRBJ2-7, with D maybe TRBD1 (6 bases). The length of the CDR3 is 14 residues. Per the germline V gene, CDR1 is LNHDA and CDR2 is SQIVND (reference sequence). Trimming took 6 bases from V and 0 from J, leaving 12 bases between them. The CDR3 here is CASRDSASSYEQYF. The CDR3 DNA follows: TGTGCCAGTAGGGACAGTGCGAGCTCCTACGAGCAGTACTTC.

Concerning this clone itself: The sample has other DNA sequences that encode this CDR3 too. The chain is built from TRBV6-6 and TRBJ1-1, with D unresolved. V was cut by 3 bases and J by 0 bases, with 8 bases left in between. CDR3 length equals 14 residues. Germline loops: CDR1 MNHNY, CDR2 SVGAGI (reference sequence). The CDR3 DNA follows: TGTGCCAGCAGTTATGCAGAACTGAACACTGAAGCTTTCTTT. It is translated as CASSYAELNTEAFF.